This T cell receptor delta chain was recorded in a study of γδ T cells in repeated Plasmodium falciparum infection. At the level of the study: Donors were malaria-exposed Malian children or age- and gender-matched Australian children. Four controlled malaria infections with P. falciparum NF54 spanned 500 to 650 days.

This clone has just a few counts. Its target is not known. TCRdb lists the protein of a much larger clone for this DNA, which differs at residue 14, so this is likely a read error; the protein given here is translated from the DNA itself. Vgamma9/Vdelta2+ and Vdelta2-negative gammadelta T cells were flow-sorted from PBMC for bulk sequencing. General study findings and limits: Compared with Australian children, Malian Vdelta2-negative repertoires seemed more clonal, less diverse, less shared.

Trimming cost V 2 bases and J 7 bases, with 29 bases left between them. Germline V gene sequence: CDR1 TSWWSYY, CDR2 QGS. The CDR3 covers 19 residues. TCRdb applied CATT to the multiplex PCR reads for clone calling. The sample holds roughly 90,000 delta-chain clones, 0.9% to 1% seen once. The receptor was derived from a pool of human donors (malaria-infected and uninfected, not separated). Sequenced material: gamma-delta T cells from blood. The chain is built from TRDV1 and TRDJ1; TRDD3 is a possible D gene (7 bases). TCRdb leaves out the J gene; it was filled in here by matching the DNA to germline. The DNA for the CDR3 is TGTGCTCTTGGGGAAGAAGTCCTACGGGCCTGGGGGCTTGGAGTTAAACTCATCTTT. This sequence encodes CALGEEVLRAWGLGVKLIF.